The present T cell receptor beta chain was sequenced within a study of blood T cell repertoires in COVID-19. Overall study context: Acute and convalescent COVID-19 samples came from the United States, Italy and Spain. PBMCs, B-cell-depleted T cells, or T cells provided the cDNA or gDNA that made up the material.

This clone was counted only a few times. The CDR3 runs 14 residues. Germline V gene lookup returns CDR1 KGHDR and CDR2 SFDVKD. V dropped 3 bases and J dropped 2 bases, with 10 bases sitting between them. Per the study methods: How many nucleated cells were present was estimated from reference gene primer amplification. The method was immunoSEQ multiplex PCR; TCRdb's version includes in-frame clones alone and lacks a portion of them. D and trimming were read from the DNA, whereas the V and J calls and clone size are those reported in that table. This sample has over 120,000 clones; roughly 79% occur once, and the top ten carry around 2.1%.

The chain has TRBV24-1 and TRBJ2-7; D gene unclear. The sample comprised peripheral blood. This sequence originates from a woman aged 60-70 years with acute or convalescent COVID-19. This CDR3 is CATSDPEDPYEQYF. Written as DNA, the CDR3 is TGTGCCACCAGTGATCCCGAGGATCCCTACGAGCAGTACTTC.